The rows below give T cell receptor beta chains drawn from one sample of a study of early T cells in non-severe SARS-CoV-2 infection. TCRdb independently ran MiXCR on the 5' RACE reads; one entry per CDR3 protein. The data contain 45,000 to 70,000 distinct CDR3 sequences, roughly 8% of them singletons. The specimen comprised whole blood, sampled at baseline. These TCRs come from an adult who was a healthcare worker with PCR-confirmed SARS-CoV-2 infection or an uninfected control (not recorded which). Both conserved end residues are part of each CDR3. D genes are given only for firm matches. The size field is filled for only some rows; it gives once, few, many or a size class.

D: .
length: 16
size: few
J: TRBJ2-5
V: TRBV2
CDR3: CASSEATSGLRETQYF
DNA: TGTGCCAGCAGTGAAGCGACCAGCGGCCTTAGAGAGACCCAGTACTTC

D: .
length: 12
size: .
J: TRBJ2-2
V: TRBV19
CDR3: CASTASPGELFF
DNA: TGTGCCAGTACCGCTTCTCCCGGGGAGCTGTTTTTT

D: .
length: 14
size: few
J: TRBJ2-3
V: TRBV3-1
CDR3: CASSQDIELDTQYF
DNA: TGTGCCAGCAGCCAAGACATAGAGTTAGATACGCAGTATTTT

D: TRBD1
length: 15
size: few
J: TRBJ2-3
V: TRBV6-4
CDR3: CASIPDRDFFDTQYF
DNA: TGTGCCAGCATTCCGGACAGGGACTTCTTCGATACGCAGTATTTT

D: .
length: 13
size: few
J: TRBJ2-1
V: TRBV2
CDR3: CASSGLRKNEQFF
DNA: TGTGCCAGCAGTGGACTGAGGAAGAATGAGCAGTTCTTC

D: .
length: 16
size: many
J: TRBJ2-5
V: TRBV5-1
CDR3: CASSLGRAILSETQYF
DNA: TGCGCCAGCAGCTTGGGCCGTGCTATCCTTTCAGAGACCCAGTACTTC

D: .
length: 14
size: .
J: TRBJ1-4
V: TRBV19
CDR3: CASSIEAANEKLFF
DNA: TGTGCCAGTAGTATTGAGGCAGCGAATGAAAAACTGTTTTTT

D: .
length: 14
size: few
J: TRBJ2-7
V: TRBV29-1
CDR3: CSGLWFRGSYEQYF
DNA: TGCAGCGGCCTTTGGTTCAGGGGCAGCTACGAGCAGTACTTC

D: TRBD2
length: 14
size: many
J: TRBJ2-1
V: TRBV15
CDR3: CATSKKAGEGEQFF
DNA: TGTGCCACCAGCAAGAAAGCGGGAGAAGGCGAGCAGTTCTTC

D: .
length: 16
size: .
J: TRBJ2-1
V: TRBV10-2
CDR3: CASSDMVSWRVNEQFF
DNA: TGCGCCAGCAGTGACATGGTTAGCTGGAGAGTTAATGAGCAGTTCTTC

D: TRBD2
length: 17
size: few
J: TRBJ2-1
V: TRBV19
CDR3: CASSLRPGGSRNNEQFF
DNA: TGTGCCAGTAGCCTTCGCCCGGGCGGGAGTAGGAACAATGAGCAGTTCTTC

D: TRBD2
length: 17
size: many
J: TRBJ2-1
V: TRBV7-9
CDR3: CASSLFTGRASYNEQFF
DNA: TGTGCCAGCAGCTTGTTCACCGGGAGGGCCTCCTACAATGAGCAGTTCTTC

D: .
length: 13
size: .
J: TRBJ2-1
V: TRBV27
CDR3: CASSSGLRNEQFF
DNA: TGTGCCAGCAGTTCGGGACTCCGCAATGAGCAGTTCTTC

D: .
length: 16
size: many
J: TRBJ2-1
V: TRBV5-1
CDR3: CASSKRTGGSYNEQFF
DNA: TGCGCCAGCAGCAAACGGACCGGTGGTTCCTACAATGAGCAGTTCTTC

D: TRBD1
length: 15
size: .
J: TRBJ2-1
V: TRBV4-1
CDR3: CASSLDRGSYNEQFF
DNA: TGCGCCAGCAGCCTAGACAGGGGCTCCTACAATGAGCAGTTCTTC

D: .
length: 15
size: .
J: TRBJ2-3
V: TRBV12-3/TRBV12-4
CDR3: CASSLWASGTDTQYF
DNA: TGTGCCAGCAGTTTATGGGCTAGCGGCACAGATACGCAGTATTTT

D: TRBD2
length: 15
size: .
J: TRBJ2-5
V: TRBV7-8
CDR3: CASSTPSGGEETQYF
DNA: TGTGCCAGCAGCACCCCATCTGGGGGGGAAGAGACCCAGTACTTC

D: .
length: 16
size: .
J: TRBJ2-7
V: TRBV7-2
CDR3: CASSLSGLGSSYEQYF
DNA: TGTGCCAGCAGCTTATCAGGACTGGGAAGCTCCTACGAGCAGTACTTC

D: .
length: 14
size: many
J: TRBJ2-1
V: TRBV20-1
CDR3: CSVEASVAYNEQFF
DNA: TGCAGTGTAGAAGCTAGTGTCGCCTACAATGAGCAGTTCTTC

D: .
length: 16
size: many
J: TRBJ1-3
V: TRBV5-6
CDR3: CASSLEGPVSGNTIYF
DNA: TGTGCCAGCAGCTTGGAGGGACCGGTCTCTGGAAACACCATATATTTT

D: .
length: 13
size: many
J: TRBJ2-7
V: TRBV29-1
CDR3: CSVEGTGDYEQYF
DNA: TGCAGCGTTGAGGGGACCGGAGACTACGAGCAGTACTTC

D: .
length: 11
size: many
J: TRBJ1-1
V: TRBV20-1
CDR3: CSAGHREQAFF
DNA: TGCAGTGCTGGACACAGGGAGCAGGCTTTCTTT

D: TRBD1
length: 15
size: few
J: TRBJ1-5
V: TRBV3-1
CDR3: CASSLGQGMNQPQHF
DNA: TGTGCCAGCAGCCTGGGACAGGGGATGAACCAGCCCCAGCATTTT

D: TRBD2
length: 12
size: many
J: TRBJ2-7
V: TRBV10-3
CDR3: CAIGGLGYEQYF
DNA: TGTGCCATCGGAGGACTAGGCTACGAGCAGTACTTC

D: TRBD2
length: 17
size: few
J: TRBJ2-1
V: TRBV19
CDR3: CASSMGLAGNGYNEQFF
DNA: TGTGCCAGTAGTATGGGACTAGCGGGGAACGGTTACAATGAGCAGTTCTTC

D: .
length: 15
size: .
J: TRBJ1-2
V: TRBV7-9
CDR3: CASSSSGIQTYGYTF
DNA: TGTGCCAGCAGCTCCTCAGGGATTCAGACCTATGGCTACACCTTC

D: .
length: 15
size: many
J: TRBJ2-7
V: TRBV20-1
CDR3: CSARDMRESSYEQYF
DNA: TGCAGTGCTAGAGATATGAGGGAGAGCTCCTACGAGCAGTACTTC

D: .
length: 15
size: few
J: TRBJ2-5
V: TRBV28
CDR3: CASAAGASSQETQYF
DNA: TGTGCCAGCGCTGCAGGGGCATCAAGTCAAGAGACCCAGTACTTC

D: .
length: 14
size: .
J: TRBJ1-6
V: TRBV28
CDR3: CASSFSPYNSPLHF
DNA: TGTGCCAGCAGTTTCTCTCCATATAATTCACCCCTCCACTTT

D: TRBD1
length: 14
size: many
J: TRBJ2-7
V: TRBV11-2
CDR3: CASKMDRVNYEQYF
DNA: TGTGCCAGCAAGATGGACAGGGTTAACTACGAGCAGTACTTC

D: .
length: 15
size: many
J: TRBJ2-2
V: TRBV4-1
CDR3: CASSHTRGNTGELFF
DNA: TGCGCCAGCAGCCATACCAGGGGGAACACCGGGGAGCTGTTTTTT

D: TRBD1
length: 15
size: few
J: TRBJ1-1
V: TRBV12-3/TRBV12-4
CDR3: CATPPGTGIFTEAFF
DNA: TGTGCCACCCCCCCCGGGACAGGTATTTTTACTGAAGCTTTCTTT

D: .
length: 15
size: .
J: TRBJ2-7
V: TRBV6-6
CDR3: CASSPISGGSYEQYF
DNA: TGTGCCAGCAGCCCGATATCCGGGGGCTCCTACGAGCAGTACTTC

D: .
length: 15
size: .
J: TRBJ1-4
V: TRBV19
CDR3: CASSTDRPTNEKLFF
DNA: TGTGCCAGTAGTACGGACCGCCCAACTAATGAAAAACTGTTTTTT

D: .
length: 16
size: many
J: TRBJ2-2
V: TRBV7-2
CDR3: CASSLQGLRNTGELFF
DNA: TGTGCCAGCAGCTTACAGGGGTTAAGGAACACCGGGGAGCTGTTTTTT

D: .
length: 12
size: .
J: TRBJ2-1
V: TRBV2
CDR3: CASSDGRRGQFF
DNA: TGTGCCAGCAGTGATGGCAGGCGAGGGCAGTTCTTC

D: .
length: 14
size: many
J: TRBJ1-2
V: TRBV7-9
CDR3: CASSFPTGNYGYTF
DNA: TGTGCCAGCAGCTTTCCCACAGGGAACTATGGCTACACCTTC

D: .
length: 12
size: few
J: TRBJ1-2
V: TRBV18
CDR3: CASSPETLGYTF
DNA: TGTGCCAGCTCACCTGAGACCCTAGGCTACACCTTC

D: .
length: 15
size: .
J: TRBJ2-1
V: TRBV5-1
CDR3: CASSPWGAVGDEQFF
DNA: TGCGCCAGCAGCCCCTGGGGTGCTGTGGGAGATGAGCAGTTCTTC

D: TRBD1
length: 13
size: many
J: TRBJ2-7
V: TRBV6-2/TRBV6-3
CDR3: CASSQGQGGEQYF
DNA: TGTGCCAGCAGTCAAGGACAGGGCGGCGAGCAGTACTTC

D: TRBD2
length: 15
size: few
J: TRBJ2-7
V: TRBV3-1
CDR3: CASGRTSGSNYEQYF
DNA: TGTGCCAGCGGTCGGACTAGCGGGAGTAACTACGAGCAGTACTTC

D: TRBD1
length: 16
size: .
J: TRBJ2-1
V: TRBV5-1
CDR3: CASSRIRDREDNEQFF
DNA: TGCGCCAGCAGCCGTATACGGGACAGGGAGGACAATGAGCAGTTCTTC

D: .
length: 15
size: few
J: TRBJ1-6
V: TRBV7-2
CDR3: CASSLGLRPDSPLHF
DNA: TGTGCCAGCAGCTTAGGATTGAGACCAGATTCACCCCTCCACTTT

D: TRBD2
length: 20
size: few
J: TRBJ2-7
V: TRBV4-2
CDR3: CASSQDPAGTSGTLGYEQYF
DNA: TGTGCCAGCAGCCAAGATCCCGCCGGGACTAGCGGGACTTTGGGCTACGAGCAGTACTTC

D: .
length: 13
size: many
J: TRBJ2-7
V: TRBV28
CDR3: CASSLDSLYEQYF
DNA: TGTGCCAGCAGTTTAGACAGCTTGTACGAGCAGTACTTC

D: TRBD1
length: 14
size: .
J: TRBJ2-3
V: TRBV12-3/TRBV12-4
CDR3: CASSTNRGPDTQYF
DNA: TGTGCCAGCAGTACAAACAGGGGGCCAGATACGCAGTATTTT

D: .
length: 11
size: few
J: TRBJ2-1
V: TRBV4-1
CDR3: CASSQDNEQFF
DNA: TGCGCCAGCAGCCAAGACAATGAGCAGTTCTTC

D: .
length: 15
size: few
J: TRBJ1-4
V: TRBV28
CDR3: CASSPVQEGFEKLFF
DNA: TGTGCCAGCAGCCCAGTCCAGGAAGGATTTGAAAAACTGTTTTTT

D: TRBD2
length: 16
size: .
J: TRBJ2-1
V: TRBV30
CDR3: CAWSVLLPGRAGEQFF
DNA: TGTGCCTGGAGTGTACTGTTGCCCGGGAGGGCCGGTGAGCAGTTCTTC

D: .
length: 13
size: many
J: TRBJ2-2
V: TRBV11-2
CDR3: CASSLDPHGELFF
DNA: TGTGCCAGCAGCTTAGATCCACACGGGGAGCTGTTTTTT

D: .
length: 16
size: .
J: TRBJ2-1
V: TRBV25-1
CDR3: CASGAPGTGYYNEQFF
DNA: TGTGCCAGCGGAGCCCCCGGAACGGGATACTACAATGAGCAGTTCTTC

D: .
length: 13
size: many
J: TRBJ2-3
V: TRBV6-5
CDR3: CASSYSGADTQYF
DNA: TGTGCCAGCAGTTACTCGGGAGCAGATACGCAGTATTTT

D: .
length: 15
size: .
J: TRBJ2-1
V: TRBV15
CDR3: CATSRGGSSYNEQFF
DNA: TGTGCCACCAGCAGAGGGGGAAGCTCCTACAATGAGCAGTTCTTC

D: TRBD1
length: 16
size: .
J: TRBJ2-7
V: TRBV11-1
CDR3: CASSQRGQGLSYEQYF
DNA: TGTGCCAGCAGCCAAAGGGGACAGGGGCTTTCCTACGAGCAGTACTTC

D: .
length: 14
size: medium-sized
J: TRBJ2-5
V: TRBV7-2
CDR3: CASSLPQGFETQYF
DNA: TGTGCCAGCAGCTTACCACAGGGTTTCGAGACCCAGTACTTC